This TCR beta chain was found in a study of cytomegalovirus exposure and HLA in healthy donors (dated by TCRdb to 2017 to 2019). For context, the study as a whole: According to a later analysis, one platform produced both the 100 to 150 validation repertoires and the approximately 660 repertoires of the first cohort. The study aimed to test whether cataloging public T cell receptors could reveal signatures of past pathogen exposure. To predict cytomegalovirus infection status, the study brought together high-throughput TCR immunosequencing, statistical association of individual TCRs with disease status, and machine learning. Along with the roughly 670-subject first cohort, a separate validation cohort of 120 different subjects was used. Overall study outcomes, separate from this receptor: Most TCR sequences were seen in very few donors, while some public TCRs were found in many individuals. Three of the identified cytomegalovirus-associated TCR beta chains were confirmed in vitro to be specific for cytomegalovirus antigens. Subsequent analysis determined that TCRs grouped into clusters in the first cohort also showed a tendency toward co-occurrence across the 120 or so validation repertoires, and roughly 94% of cluster scores exceeded 0. In both the original and validation cohorts, the classifier was reported to diagnose cytomegalovirus status with high specificity and sensitivity. The study listed over 150 TCR beta chains as associated with cytomegalovirus. All 120 or so repertoires were used to score co-occurrence in the validation cohort in a later analysis, because that analysis had no HLA typing for the cohort. According to the authors, the approach could potentially be generalized to other disease states and immunological phenotypes.

On this clone itself: Its antigen specificity is not known. No clone much larger than this one lies a single base away; base qualities are absent.

Library generation was performed with the immunoSEQ multiplex PCR assay. The authors' analysis ran thus. A statistical classification framework was developed to diagnose cytomegalovirus status using the catalog of TCR beta chain sequences. TCRdb provides this immuneACCESS table in a form limited to in-frame rearrangements. Some clones are lacking; in checked studies, under half of them reflect an unresolved V gene, and why the rest are absent is not known. That table gives V, J and clone size, and the DNA gave D and trimming. The sample has about 360,000 clones on record, roughly 89% of them singletons. Roughly 0.75% of the sample is held by the ten biggest clonotypes. Separate from the approximately 730-subject first cohort, the validation cohort of more than 90 subjects was the group to which the donors belonged. CDR1 and CDR2 were assigned from the germline V gene (reference sequence) as MNHEY and SMNVEV. From its cysteine to its phenylalanine, the CDR3 spans 16 amino acids. Of the read, only the CDR3 DNA is kept; its 48 bases are in frame from base 1. V loses 2 bases, J loses 0 bases, and the germline ends lie 11 bases apart.

The chain employs TRBV27 and TRBJ2-1; the D gene lacks a confident call. Sequencing was done on a sample of PBMCs. The receptor comes from a woman between 18 and 29 years old in good health and CMV-seronegative. CDR3 loop: CASSLTFRGSYNEQFF. At the DNA level, the sequence is TGTGCCAGCAGTTTAACCTTCCGCGGCTCCTACAATGAGCAGTTCTTC.